The 5 T cell receptor beta chains in this list originate from one sample, sequenced in a study of regulatory dendritic cells for organ transplantation (TCRdb year 2017). The method behind the library was the immunoSEQ multiplex PCR assay. This is the immuneACCESS table as TCRdb keeps it, with only in-frame sequences that have V and J called. A part of the clones is gone; compared with another copy, unresolved V genes explain less than half, and the rest is unexplained. Counted in this sample were some 35,000 clones; about 90% of them appeared once. The top ten clones comprise about 0.11% of the sample. Sequenced input: naive CD8+ T cells from blood. The cell subset or site label here, explained by the study, means: CD45RA+ naive T cells. The receptors come from a human donor in good health.

The rearrangement joins TRBV27 to TRBJ2-3; no clear D. The germline V gene encodes CDR1 MNHEY and CDR2 SMNVEV (reference sequence). The length of the CDR3 is 12 residues. V lost 2 bases and J 3 bases, leaving 3 bases between the germline ends. The CDR3 DNA reads as TGTGCCAGCAGTTTAGGTACAGATACGCAGTATTTT. Its translation is CASSLGTDTQYF.

J is TRBJ2-7 and V is TRBV5-1, with D possibly TRBD1 on 6 matching bases. Germline loops: CDR1 SGHRS, CDR2 YFSETQ. The germline V and J ends were trimmed by 3 bases and 3 bases, with 13 bases remaining between them. CDR3 length equals 14 residues. CDR3 loop: CASSSRQTGYEQYF. The CDR3 DNA reads as TGCGCCAGCAGCTCCCGACAGACAGGCTACGAGCAGTACTTC.

The rearrangement joins TRBV19 to TRBJ2-7; 7 bases fit TRBD1. V lost 5 bases and J lost 6; bases outside the gene matches: 13. This CDR3 comprises 15 residues. Germline V gives CDR1 LNHDA, CDR2 SQIVND (reference sequence). The CDR3 DNA reads as TGTGCCAGTAGTCAGGGACAGTCCATGTGGGTCGAGCAGTACTTC. Its translation: CASSQGQSMWVEQYF.

This chain connects TRBV28 to TRBJ2-6, with D hard to call. Germline lookup yields CDR1 MDHEN and CDR2 SYDVKM. V was shortened by 5 bases and J by 0 bases, with 11 bases between the two germline ends. The CDR3 is made up of 16 amino acids. CDR3 protein: CASSDQPLSGANVLTF. DNA for the CDR3: TGTGCCAGCAGTGACCAGCCACTCTCTGGGGCCAACGTCCTGACTTTC.

This clone was seen just once. The genes are TRBV10-3 and TRBJ1-2, with 7 bases that match TRBD1. V shed 2 bases and J 4 bases; nucleotides not matched to a gene: 7. The CDR3 spans 15 residues. In germline, CDR1 is ENHRY, CDR2 SYGVKD. CDR3 DNA: TGTGCCATCAGTGAGCCTCCGGGACAGCTCTATGGCTACACCTTC. Translation: CAISEPPGQLYGYTF.